This TCR beta chain derives from a study of early T cells in non-severe SARS-CoV-2 infection. On the study more broadly: The sequenced material was bulk RNA from unsorted whole blood, and its chains were unpaired. Findings and caveats of the study: Private and CD4 specificities were missed by VDJdb matching, which favored anti-spike CD8 responses.

Unique molecular identifiers were attached to individual cDNA molecules. MiXCR was run by TCRdb on the 5' RACE reads, yielding one entry per CDR3 protein. The profile shows about 49,000 distinct CDR3 sequences, roughly 12% of them singletons. This clonotype was counted ten times or more. Antigen: not known. The germline gives CDR1 SQVTM, CDR2 ANQGSEA. With 3 bases removed from V and 2 bases from J, the gap between germline ends came to 11 bases. This CDR3 region has 13 residues. This sequence joins TRBV29-1 and TRBJ2-7; no clear D. Sequenced input: whole blood. The sequence derives from an adult who was a healthcare worker with PCR-confirmed SARS-CoV-2 infection or an uninfected control (not recorded which). The DNA of the CDR3 is TGCAGCGTTGATGGTAACGGTCCCTACGAGCAGTACTTC. Translation gives CSVDGNGPYEQYF.